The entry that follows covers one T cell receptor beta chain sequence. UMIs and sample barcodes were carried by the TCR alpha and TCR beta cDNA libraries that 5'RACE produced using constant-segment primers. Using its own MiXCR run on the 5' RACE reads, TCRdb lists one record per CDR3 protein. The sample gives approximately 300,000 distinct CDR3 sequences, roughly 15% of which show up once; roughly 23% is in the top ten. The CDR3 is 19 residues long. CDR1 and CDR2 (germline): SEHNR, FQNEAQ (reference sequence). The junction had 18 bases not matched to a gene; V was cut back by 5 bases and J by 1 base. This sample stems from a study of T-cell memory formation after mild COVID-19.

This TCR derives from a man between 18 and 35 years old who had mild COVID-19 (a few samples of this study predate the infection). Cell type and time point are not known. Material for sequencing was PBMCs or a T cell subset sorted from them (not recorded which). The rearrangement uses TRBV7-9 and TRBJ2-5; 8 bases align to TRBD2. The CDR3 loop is CASSLPASGQRGTQETQYF. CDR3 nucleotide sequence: TGTGCCAGCAGCCTACCCGCCTCGGGGCAGCGGGGGACCCAAGAGACCCAGTACTTC.